These T cell receptor beta chains were read from a single sample in a study of T-cell memory formation after mild COVID-19. TCRdb ran MiXCR on the 5' RACE reads and lists one entry per CDR3 protein. Here the sample spans 130,000 to 150,000 distinct CDR3 sequences, 15% to 20% being singletons. The sample consisted of PBMCs or a T cell subset sorted from them (not recorded which). The receptors here all came from an adult woman who had mild COVID-19 (a few samples of this study predate the infection). Cell type and time point are not known. The CDR3 runs from the conserved cysteine through the conserved F or W. The D gene is left open where the match is weak. Some rows mark clone size as missing; the rest say once, few, many or name a class of expanded clone.

>TRBD2|TRBJ2-1|TRBV13|.
TGTGCCAGCAGCTTAGGCCGGTGGGCTAGCGGGAGTAAGGATGAGCAGTTCTTC
CASSLGRWASGSKDEQFF
>TRBD1|TRBJ1-2|TRBV7-3|.
TGTGCCAGCAGCCCAGGGACAGGGCCGAGGGGCTACACCTTC
CASSPGTGPRGYTF
>.|TRBJ1-2|TRBV7-9|few
TGTGCCAGCAGCTTAGGTTCTCCGTATGGCTACACCTTC
CASSLGSPYGYTF
>TRBD2|TRBJ2-3|TRBV11-2|many
TGTGCCAGCAGCTTAAGCGGGGGTACAGATACGCAGTATTTT
CASSLSGGTDTQYF
>TRBD2|TRBJ2-3|TRBV27|.
TGTGCCAGCAGTTTATGGCCGGGGGGAGCAGATACGCAGTATTTT
CASSLWPGGADTQYF
>TRBD1|TRBJ2-7|TRBV5-1|few
TGCGCCAGCAGCTTGCTAACAGGGGCGCCCTACGAGCAGTACTTC
CASSLLTGAPYEQYF
>.|TRBJ2-7|TRBV9|.
TGTGCCAGCAGCGTAGGACCGCGGAGCTCCTACGAGCAGTACTTC
CASSVGPRSSYEQYF
>.|TRBJ1-6|TRBV5-1|few
TGCGCCAGCAGCTTCAGGGCGTCGAGTTCACCCCTCCACTTT
CASSFRASSSPLHF
>TRBD1|TRBJ1-4|TRBV20-1|.
TGCAGTGCGGGACAGGGACAAGAAAAACTGTTTTTT
CSAGQGQEKLFF
>.|TRBJ2-2|TRBV6-5|few
TGTGCCAGCCGACGTATCAGGCCTGGCACCGGGGAGCTGTTTTTT
CASRRIRPGTGELFF
>TRBD2|TRBJ2-1|TRBV15|.
TGTGCCACCAGCAGGACTAGCGGATCCTACAATGAGCAGTTCTTC
CATSRTSGSYNEQFF
>TRBD1|TRBJ1-5|TRBV7-2|.
TGTGCCAGCAGCTTACGTTCGCAGGGGGGGCCCCAGCATTTT
CASSLRSQGGPQHF
>TRBD2|TRBJ2-2|TRBV7-6|.
TGTGCCAGCAGCTCGGGACTAGCATTTAACACCGGGGAGCTGTTTTTT
CASSSGLAFNTGELFF
>.|TRBJ1-1|TRBV27|.
TGTGCCAGCAGTCTCCGGTGGGGGAGTGAAGCTTTCTTT
CASSLRWGSEAFF
>.|TRBJ2-1|TRBV11-3|.
TGTGCCAGCAGCTCCTCAACTCTGCGGAGGAATGAGCAGTTCTTC
CASSSSTLRRNEQFF
>TRBD2|TRBJ2-1|TRBV7-9|.
TGTGCCAGCAGCTGGGGGGCTAGCGGGAGCAATGAGCAGTTCTTC
CASSWGASGSNEQFF
>.|TRBJ1-3|TRBV5-6|few
TGTGCCAGCAGCCAAACCGGGACTCCTATTCGCTCTGGAAACACCATATATTTT
CASSQTGTPIRSGNTIYF
>.|TRBJ1-2|TRBV5-5|.
TGTGCCAGCAGCCCGAGGTCCAACCGGGACGGACATGGCTACACCTTC
CASSPRSNRDGHGYTF
>TRBD1|TRBJ1-5|TRBV15|.
TGTGCCACCAGCAAGAGATCTCCAGGGGGGGATCAGCCCCAGCATTTT
CATSKRSPGGDQPQHF
>.|TRBJ1-2|TRBV7-9|few
TGTGCCAGCAGCACCCGGGTCAGAGAAACCCTCTATGGCTACACCTTC
CASSTRVRETLYGYTF
>TRBD2|TRBJ2-5|TRBV24-1|few
TGTGCCACCAGTGGTCCGGGGGGTTTCGAGACCCAGTACTTC
CATSGPGGFETQYF
>.|TRBJ1-4|TRBV4-2|few
TGTGCCAGCAGCCCGATAAAAGGCCGGGGGAATGAAAAACTGTTTTTT
CASSPIKGRGNEKLFF
>.|TRBJ2-1|TRBV6-2/TRBV6-3|few
TGTGCCAGCAGTGACCCGCTAGGTGTCGTTGACAATGAGCAGTTCTTC
CASSDPLGVVDNEQFF
>TRBD1|TRBJ2-3|TRBV29-1|.
TGCAGCGTGGGACAGGGGGCTTCAGATACGCAGTATTTT
CSVGQGASDTQYF
>.|TRBJ1-2|TRBV6-1|.
TGTGCCAGCAGTGACAGAAACTATGGCTACACCTTC
CASSDRNYGYTF
>.|TRBJ2-1|TRBV20-1|few
TGCAGTGCTAGACCGGGTCTCCGAGTTATCAATGAGCAGTTCTTC
CSARPGLRVINEQFF